This record covers a single TCR beta chain. Antigen specificity is unknown. The record originates from a study of cytomegalovirus exposure and HLA in healthy donors. Broader study findings: A later analysis linked a missense variant in DCLRE1C to the trimming of TCR beta V and J genes.

V lost 5 bases to trimming and J lost 1 base; unmatched junction nucleotides: 4. The V gene's germline CDR1 is SGHRS and CDR2 YFSETQ. The CDR3 contains 15 residues. 60 Vbeta and 13 Jbeta primers were used in PCR. Profiled with immunoSEQ multiplex PCR; TCRdb holds only in-frame clones, not every one. This table has some 77,000 clones, around 75% appearing once. The chain combines TRBV5-1 with TRBJ2-2; 8 bases fit TRBD1. Sequenced input: PBMCs. This clonotype was obtained from a woman in her thirties or forties in good health and CMV-seronegative. In nucleotides, the CDR3 is TGCGCCAGCAGGGACAGGGTGATGAACACCGGGGAGCTGTTTTTT. It encodes CASRDRVMNTGELFF.